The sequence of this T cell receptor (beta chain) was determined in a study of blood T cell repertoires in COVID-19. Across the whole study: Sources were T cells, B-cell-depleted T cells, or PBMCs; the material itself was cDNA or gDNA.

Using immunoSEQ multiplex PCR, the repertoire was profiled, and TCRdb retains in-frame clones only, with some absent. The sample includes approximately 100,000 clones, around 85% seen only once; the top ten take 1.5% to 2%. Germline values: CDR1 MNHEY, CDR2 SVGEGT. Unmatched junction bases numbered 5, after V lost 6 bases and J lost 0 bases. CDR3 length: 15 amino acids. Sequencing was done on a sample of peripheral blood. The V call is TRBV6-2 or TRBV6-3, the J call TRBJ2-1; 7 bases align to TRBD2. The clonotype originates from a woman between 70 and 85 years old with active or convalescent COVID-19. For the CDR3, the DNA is TGTGCCAGCAGCCCTAGCGGCAGCTCCTACAATGAGCAGTTCTTC. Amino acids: CASSPSGSSYNEQFF.